The 13 T cell receptor beta chains below come from one sample, sequenced in a study of T cell responses to AZD1222 COVID-19 vaccine (dated by TCRdb to the early 2020s). The library was prepared using the immunoSEQ multiplex PCR assay. TCRdb holds this immuneACCESS table with in-frame rearrangements only. Some clones are missing; in checked studies, unresolved V genes explain under half, and the rest has no known cause. Across this sample there are 95,000 to 100,000 clones, with just over 85% seen only once. The top ten clonotypes cover roughly 1.4% of the sample. The sample's time point label is to be understood as: baseline before first vaccination. This material consisted of peripheral blood, taken on day 0 of AZD1222 vaccination. These receptors all come from an adult in good health.

This chain uses TRBV30 with TRBJ1-2; perhaps TRBD1 as D (5 bases). Looked up from germline, CDR1 is GTSNPN and CDR2 is SVGIG (reference sequence). The CDR3 extends over 10 amino acids. V shed 3 bases and J shed 8 bases, with 7 bases lying between them. The CDR3 DNA sequence: TGTGCCTGGAGGCGGGGGGGCTACACCTTC. It yields the protein CAWRRGGYTF.

CDR3 DNA: TGTGCCAGTACCCACCGCGAGGGAGAAAAACTGTTTTTT. It encodes CASTHREGEKLFF. The rearrangement uses TRBV19 and TRBJ1-4, with D unclear. The V gene's germline CDR1 is LNHDA and CDR2 SQIVND (reference sequence). V lost 7 bases, J lost 8 bases, and 14 bases lay in between. This CDR3 comprises 13 residues.

This clone was observed a few times. The genes are TRBV6-1 and TRBJ1-5, with TRBD1 as a possible D gene (5 bases). The CDR3 totals 19 residues. The V end was cut by 2 bases, the J end by 2 bases, with 22 bases between. Germline V gene lookup returns CDR1 MNHNS and CDR2 SASEGT. The CDR3 region is CASSEKSGPTSRGNQPQHF. In DNA form, the CDR3 reads TGTGCCAGCAGTGAAAAGTCGGGACCCACATCTCGGGGCAATCAGCCCCAGCATTTT.

The genes are TRBV10-3 and TRBJ2-7, with D tentatively TRBD2 (6 bases). V lost 2 bases to trimming and J lost 5 bases, with 43 bases between them. The CDR3 is 24 residues long. The germline V gene has CDR1 ENHRY and CDR2 SYGVKD. The DNA of the CDR3 is TGTGCCATCAGTGAGAGAGTGCTCTGCGACTGCCCGCGCGGGACCGCAACAAAACGCGACGAGCAGTACTTC. Protein: CAISERVLCDCPRGTATKRDEQYF.

CDR3 nucleotides: TGTGCCAGCAGTTTATCTAGTCGCGGGACCCAGTACTTC. Protein: CASSLSSRGTQYF. The V and J genes are TRBV28 and TRBJ2-5; D is undetermined. This CDR3 region has 13 residues. Germline assignment: CDR1 MDHEN and CDR2 SYDVKM. V lost 1 base and J 7 bases, leaving 10 bases between the germline ends.

The rearrangement uses TRBV27 and TRBJ1-5, with 9 bases that match TRBD1. V lost 4 bases to trimming and J lost 6 bases; unmatched junction nucleotides: 4. This CDR3 is built from 14 residues. The germline V gene has CDR1 MNHEY and CDR2 SMNVEV (reference sequence). CDR3 nucleotides: TGTGCCAGCAGTTCGGACAGGGGAGGTCAGCCCCAGCATTTT. This translates into CASSSDRGGQPQHF.

This clone was seen more than once but under ten times. The chain uses TRBV29-1 and TRBJ1-6, with D hard to call. The germline CDR1 and CDR2 sequences are SQVTM and ANQGSEA. CDR3 length: 12 residues. The V and J ends lost 5 bases and 7 bases respectively, with 9 bases between them. CDR3 loop: CSVRTSNSPLHF. The CDR3 region has the DNA TGCAGCGTTCGGACCTCCAATTCACCCCTCCACTTT.

This clone was detected a few times. The chain employs TRBV28 and TRBJ2-7; D is unclear. The CDR3 consists of 14 residues. In germline, CDR1 is MDHEN, CDR2 SYDVKM. The V gene lost 6 bases and the J gene lost 0 bases, with 12 bases spanning the gap. CDR3 region: CASSRPGLSYEQYF. In DNA, the CDR3 is TGTGCCAGCAGCCGCCCCGGCCTCTCCTACGAGCAGTACTTC.

This sequence joins TRBV29-1 and TRBJ1-1; 8 bases fit TRBD1. Per germline, CDR1 SQVTM and CDR2 ANQGSEA. The ends lost 6 bases at V and 7 bases at J; junction bases unmatched: 7. The CDR3 has 12 residues. The CDR3 DNA follows: TGCAGCGTCGCGGGACAGGCTGATGAAGCTTTCTTT. This sequence encodes CSVAGQADEAFF.

The table lists this clone with a count of one. The chain recombines TRBV11-2 with TRBJ2-7; TRBD2 matches 9 bases. CDR3 length: 15 amino acids. Germline V lookup: CDR1 SGHAT, CDR2 FQNNGV. Trimming removed 5 bases from V and 2 bases from J; junction bases left unmatched: 7. The CDR3 here is CASSRNSGGTYEQYF. The DNA for the CDR3 is TGTGCCAGCAGCCGCAATAGCGGGGGAACCTACGAGCAGTACTTC.

This chain links TRBV28 with TRBJ1-2, with TRBD1 matching over 7 bases. Germline V gene lookup returns CDR1 MDHEN and CDR2 SYDVKM. The CDR3 is made up of 12 amino acids. V lost 4 bases to trimming and J lost 7 bases; unmatched junction nucleotides: 3. As DNA, the CDR3 is TGTGCCAGCAGTTCGGGACAGAGTGGCTACACCTTC. Its protein product is CASSSGQSGYTF.

This rearrangement joins TRBV9 to TRBJ2-7; 8 bases align to TRBD1. Germline V CDR1 and CDR2: SGDLS, YYNGEE. This CDR3 has 15 amino acids. Trimming cost V 0 bases and J 2 bases; bases outside gene matches: 4. CDR3: CASSVDPGQAYEQYF. CDR3 DNA: TGTGCCAGCAGCGTAGACCCGGGACAGGCCTACGAGCAGTACTTC.

J is TRBJ2-1 and V is TRBV14, with a possible D match to TRBD1 (7 bases). Per the germline V gene, CDR1 is SGHDN and CDR2 is FVKESK. CDR3 length equals 13 residues. V lost 1 base and J 14 bases, leaving 15 bases between the germline ends. The chain's CDR3 is CASSQGGGGVKFF. CDR3 DNA: TGTGCCAGCAGCCAAGGAGGGGGCGGGGTTAAGTTCTTC.